Listed here are 10 T cell receptor beta chains from one sample, sequenced in a study of T cell repertoires in cytomegalovirus infection. Each CDR3 protein is one row after TCRdb ran MiXCR on the reads. The sample includes about 190,000 distinct CDR3 sequences, 7.5% to 10% of them seen just once. The sample was PBMCs. The receptors originated from a human donor in good health (CMV status not recorded). Some clones in this sample may be carry-over from other donors' samples.

This clonotype was counted ten times or more. V usage is TRBV7-2 and J usage is TRBJ2-7; tentative D call: TRBD2 (5 bases). Germline CDR1 SGHTA, CDR2 FQGNSA. V was pared by 5 bases and J by 5 bases, with 10 bases between. The CDR3 has 12 residues. The CDR3 reads CASSPGFNEQYF. For the CDR3, the DNA is TGTGCCAGCAGCCCGGGGTTCAACGAGCAGTACTTC.

In its sample, this clonotype was seen a few times. The gene calls are TRBV28 and TRBJ2-7, with 9 bases fitting TRBD2. V lost 0 bases and J lost 4; bases outside the gene matches: 16. The CDR3 has 19 amino acids. The germline V gene encodes CDR1 MDHEN and CDR2 SYDVKM. As DNA, the CDR3 is TGTGCCAGCAGTTTATGGAAGGGAGGCCCTAGCGGGATAAGTTACGAGCAGTACTTC. This encodes CASSLWKGGPSGISYEQYF.

This clonotype showed up many times. This rearrangement joins TRBV7-2 to TRBJ2-3; perhaps D is TRBD1 or TRBD2 (6 bases each). The CDR3 covers 17 residues. The ends were cut back, 5 bases at V and 5 bases at J, with 23 bases in the middle. Germline CDR1 SGHTA, CDR2 FQGNSA. The CDR3 loop is CASSQRSTGASGDTQYF. CDR3 in DNA: TGTGCCAGCAGCCAGAGGTCTACGGGGGCAAGTGGAGATACGCAGTATTTT.

The rearrangement links TRBV28 to TRBJ2-1; D gene ambiguous. Trimming pared 6 bases from V and 5 bases from J, leaving 11 bases between. The CDR3 runs to 13 residues. Germline V gene sequence: CDR1 MDHEN, CDR2 SYDVKM. The CDR3: CASSPTRNNEQFF. The CDR3 DNA follows: TGTGCCAGCAGCCCCACAAGAAACAATGAGCAGTTCTTC. The full variable domain, completed using reference TRBV28 and TRBJ2-1, is DVKVTQSSRYLVKRTGEKVFLECVQDMDHENMFWYRQDPGLGLRLIYFSYDVKMKEKGDIPEGYSVSREKKERFSLILESASTNQTSMYLCASSPTRNNEQFFGPGTRLTVL.

The CDR3 sequence: CSAKRLAGTYNEQFF. For the CDR3, the DNA is TGCAGTGCGAAACGACTAGCGGGAACCTACAATGAGCAGTTCTTC. The chain employs TRBV20-1 and TRBJ2-1; 11 bases line up with TRBD2. The germline CDR1 and CDR2 sequences are DFQATT and SNEGSKA (reference sequence). The CDR3 is 15 amino acids. V lost 6 bases to trimming and J lost 2 bases; unmatched junction nucleotides: 6.

This clonotype showed up many times. This sequence joins TRBV4-2 and TRBJ1-5, with D possibly matching TRBD1 (5 bases). Trimming cost V 4 bases and J 6 bases, with 10 bases left between them. Germline V gene data show CDR1 as LGHNA and CDR2 as YNFKEQ. This CDR3 contains 13 residues. For the CDR3, the DNA is TGTGCCAGCAGCCCGGGGGAGAGTCAGCCCCAGCATTTT. It yields the protein CASSPGESQPQHF.

This clonotype appeared many times. This chain links TRBV2 with TRBJ2-7; D tentatively reads TRBD1 or TRBD2 (5 bases each). With 7 bases removed from V and 2 bases from J, the gap between germline ends came to 18 bases. CDR1 is SNHLY and CDR2 is FYNNEI in the germline V gene. This CDR3 is 15 amino acids long. The CDR3 loop is CASIGGVDKTYEQYF. Written as DNA, the CDR3 is TGTGCCAGCATCGGAGGTGTGGACAAAACCTACGAGCAGTACTTC.

There are many counts of this clonotype. The V call is TRBV28, the J call TRBJ1-4, with unresolved D. This CDR3 is 15 amino acids long. The germline V gene encodes CDR1 MDHEN and CDR2 SYDVKM. The V end was cut by 6 bases, the J end by 0 bases, with 11 bases between. CDR3 residues: CASSLVGATNEKLFF. The CDR3 DNA reads as TGTGCCAGCAGCTTGGTTGGAGCAACTAATGAAAAACTGTTTTTT.

This clonotype has at least ten counts. The gene calls are TRBV7-2 and TRBJ2-7; TRBD2 agrees at 11 bases. From germline, CDR1 is SGHTA and CDR2 FQGNSA. V gave up 5 bases and J gave up 0 bases; unmatched junction bases: 3. This CDR3 spans 15 amino acids. CDR3 DNA sequence: TGTGCCAGCAGCAAGACTAGCGGGAACTCCTACGAGCAGTACTTC. It yields the protein CASSKTSGNSYEQYF. The full variable domain, its missing parts supplied by reference TRBV7-2 and TRBJ2-7, is GAGVSQSPSNKVTEKGKDVELRCDPISGHTALYWYRQSLGQGLEFLIYFQGNSAPDKSGLPSDRFSAERTGGSVSTLTIQRTQQEDSAVYLCASSKTSGNSYEQYFGPGTRLTVT.

At least ten counts were recorded for this clonotype. V gene TRBV7-2 combines with J gene TRBJ1-1, with D perhaps TRBD1 (6 bases). CDR3 length equals 15 residues. Trimming left V 0 bases short and J 5 bases short, with 13 bases between. Per germline, CDR1 SGHTA and CDR2 FQGNSA. CDR3 DNA: TGTGCCAGCAGCTTAGCTACGGGGGCGAAAACTGAAGCTTTCTTT. As protein: CASSLATGAKTEAFF.